This T cell receptor beta chain is drawn from a study of shared clonotypes between healthy human individuals. Study results and caveats: A handful of donors had about 5% of their naive CD4 clonotypes in common.

Every contributor of samples was a Caucasian grown-up residing in Nashville, Tennessee. Replicate PCRs from sorted subsets contained around 200 ng DNA, which is around 30,000 T cell genomes. This table comes from immunoSEQ multiplex PCR, and its TCRdb copy is limited to in-frame clones, with some not included. The profile covers 1.4 million or so clones, with around 98.5% appearing a single time and 0.36% taken by the ten largest. The V and J ends lost 4 bases and 2 bases respectively, with 9 bases between them. This CDR3 comprises 14 residues. CDR1 SGHDN and CDR2 FVKESK come from the germline V gene. About this clone: Its target is unknown.

The TCR was taken from a man aged 25-45 years in good health. Sequencing was carried out using naive CD4+ T cells sorted from blood. The subset denotes: CD45RA+ positively selected. The chain employs TRBV14 and TRBJ2-1; D perhaps matches TRBD1 (6 bases). CDR3 nucleotide sequence: TGTGCCAGCAGCCGGGGGCCTACCTACAATGAGCAGTTCTTC. This sequence encodes CASSRGPTYNEQFF.